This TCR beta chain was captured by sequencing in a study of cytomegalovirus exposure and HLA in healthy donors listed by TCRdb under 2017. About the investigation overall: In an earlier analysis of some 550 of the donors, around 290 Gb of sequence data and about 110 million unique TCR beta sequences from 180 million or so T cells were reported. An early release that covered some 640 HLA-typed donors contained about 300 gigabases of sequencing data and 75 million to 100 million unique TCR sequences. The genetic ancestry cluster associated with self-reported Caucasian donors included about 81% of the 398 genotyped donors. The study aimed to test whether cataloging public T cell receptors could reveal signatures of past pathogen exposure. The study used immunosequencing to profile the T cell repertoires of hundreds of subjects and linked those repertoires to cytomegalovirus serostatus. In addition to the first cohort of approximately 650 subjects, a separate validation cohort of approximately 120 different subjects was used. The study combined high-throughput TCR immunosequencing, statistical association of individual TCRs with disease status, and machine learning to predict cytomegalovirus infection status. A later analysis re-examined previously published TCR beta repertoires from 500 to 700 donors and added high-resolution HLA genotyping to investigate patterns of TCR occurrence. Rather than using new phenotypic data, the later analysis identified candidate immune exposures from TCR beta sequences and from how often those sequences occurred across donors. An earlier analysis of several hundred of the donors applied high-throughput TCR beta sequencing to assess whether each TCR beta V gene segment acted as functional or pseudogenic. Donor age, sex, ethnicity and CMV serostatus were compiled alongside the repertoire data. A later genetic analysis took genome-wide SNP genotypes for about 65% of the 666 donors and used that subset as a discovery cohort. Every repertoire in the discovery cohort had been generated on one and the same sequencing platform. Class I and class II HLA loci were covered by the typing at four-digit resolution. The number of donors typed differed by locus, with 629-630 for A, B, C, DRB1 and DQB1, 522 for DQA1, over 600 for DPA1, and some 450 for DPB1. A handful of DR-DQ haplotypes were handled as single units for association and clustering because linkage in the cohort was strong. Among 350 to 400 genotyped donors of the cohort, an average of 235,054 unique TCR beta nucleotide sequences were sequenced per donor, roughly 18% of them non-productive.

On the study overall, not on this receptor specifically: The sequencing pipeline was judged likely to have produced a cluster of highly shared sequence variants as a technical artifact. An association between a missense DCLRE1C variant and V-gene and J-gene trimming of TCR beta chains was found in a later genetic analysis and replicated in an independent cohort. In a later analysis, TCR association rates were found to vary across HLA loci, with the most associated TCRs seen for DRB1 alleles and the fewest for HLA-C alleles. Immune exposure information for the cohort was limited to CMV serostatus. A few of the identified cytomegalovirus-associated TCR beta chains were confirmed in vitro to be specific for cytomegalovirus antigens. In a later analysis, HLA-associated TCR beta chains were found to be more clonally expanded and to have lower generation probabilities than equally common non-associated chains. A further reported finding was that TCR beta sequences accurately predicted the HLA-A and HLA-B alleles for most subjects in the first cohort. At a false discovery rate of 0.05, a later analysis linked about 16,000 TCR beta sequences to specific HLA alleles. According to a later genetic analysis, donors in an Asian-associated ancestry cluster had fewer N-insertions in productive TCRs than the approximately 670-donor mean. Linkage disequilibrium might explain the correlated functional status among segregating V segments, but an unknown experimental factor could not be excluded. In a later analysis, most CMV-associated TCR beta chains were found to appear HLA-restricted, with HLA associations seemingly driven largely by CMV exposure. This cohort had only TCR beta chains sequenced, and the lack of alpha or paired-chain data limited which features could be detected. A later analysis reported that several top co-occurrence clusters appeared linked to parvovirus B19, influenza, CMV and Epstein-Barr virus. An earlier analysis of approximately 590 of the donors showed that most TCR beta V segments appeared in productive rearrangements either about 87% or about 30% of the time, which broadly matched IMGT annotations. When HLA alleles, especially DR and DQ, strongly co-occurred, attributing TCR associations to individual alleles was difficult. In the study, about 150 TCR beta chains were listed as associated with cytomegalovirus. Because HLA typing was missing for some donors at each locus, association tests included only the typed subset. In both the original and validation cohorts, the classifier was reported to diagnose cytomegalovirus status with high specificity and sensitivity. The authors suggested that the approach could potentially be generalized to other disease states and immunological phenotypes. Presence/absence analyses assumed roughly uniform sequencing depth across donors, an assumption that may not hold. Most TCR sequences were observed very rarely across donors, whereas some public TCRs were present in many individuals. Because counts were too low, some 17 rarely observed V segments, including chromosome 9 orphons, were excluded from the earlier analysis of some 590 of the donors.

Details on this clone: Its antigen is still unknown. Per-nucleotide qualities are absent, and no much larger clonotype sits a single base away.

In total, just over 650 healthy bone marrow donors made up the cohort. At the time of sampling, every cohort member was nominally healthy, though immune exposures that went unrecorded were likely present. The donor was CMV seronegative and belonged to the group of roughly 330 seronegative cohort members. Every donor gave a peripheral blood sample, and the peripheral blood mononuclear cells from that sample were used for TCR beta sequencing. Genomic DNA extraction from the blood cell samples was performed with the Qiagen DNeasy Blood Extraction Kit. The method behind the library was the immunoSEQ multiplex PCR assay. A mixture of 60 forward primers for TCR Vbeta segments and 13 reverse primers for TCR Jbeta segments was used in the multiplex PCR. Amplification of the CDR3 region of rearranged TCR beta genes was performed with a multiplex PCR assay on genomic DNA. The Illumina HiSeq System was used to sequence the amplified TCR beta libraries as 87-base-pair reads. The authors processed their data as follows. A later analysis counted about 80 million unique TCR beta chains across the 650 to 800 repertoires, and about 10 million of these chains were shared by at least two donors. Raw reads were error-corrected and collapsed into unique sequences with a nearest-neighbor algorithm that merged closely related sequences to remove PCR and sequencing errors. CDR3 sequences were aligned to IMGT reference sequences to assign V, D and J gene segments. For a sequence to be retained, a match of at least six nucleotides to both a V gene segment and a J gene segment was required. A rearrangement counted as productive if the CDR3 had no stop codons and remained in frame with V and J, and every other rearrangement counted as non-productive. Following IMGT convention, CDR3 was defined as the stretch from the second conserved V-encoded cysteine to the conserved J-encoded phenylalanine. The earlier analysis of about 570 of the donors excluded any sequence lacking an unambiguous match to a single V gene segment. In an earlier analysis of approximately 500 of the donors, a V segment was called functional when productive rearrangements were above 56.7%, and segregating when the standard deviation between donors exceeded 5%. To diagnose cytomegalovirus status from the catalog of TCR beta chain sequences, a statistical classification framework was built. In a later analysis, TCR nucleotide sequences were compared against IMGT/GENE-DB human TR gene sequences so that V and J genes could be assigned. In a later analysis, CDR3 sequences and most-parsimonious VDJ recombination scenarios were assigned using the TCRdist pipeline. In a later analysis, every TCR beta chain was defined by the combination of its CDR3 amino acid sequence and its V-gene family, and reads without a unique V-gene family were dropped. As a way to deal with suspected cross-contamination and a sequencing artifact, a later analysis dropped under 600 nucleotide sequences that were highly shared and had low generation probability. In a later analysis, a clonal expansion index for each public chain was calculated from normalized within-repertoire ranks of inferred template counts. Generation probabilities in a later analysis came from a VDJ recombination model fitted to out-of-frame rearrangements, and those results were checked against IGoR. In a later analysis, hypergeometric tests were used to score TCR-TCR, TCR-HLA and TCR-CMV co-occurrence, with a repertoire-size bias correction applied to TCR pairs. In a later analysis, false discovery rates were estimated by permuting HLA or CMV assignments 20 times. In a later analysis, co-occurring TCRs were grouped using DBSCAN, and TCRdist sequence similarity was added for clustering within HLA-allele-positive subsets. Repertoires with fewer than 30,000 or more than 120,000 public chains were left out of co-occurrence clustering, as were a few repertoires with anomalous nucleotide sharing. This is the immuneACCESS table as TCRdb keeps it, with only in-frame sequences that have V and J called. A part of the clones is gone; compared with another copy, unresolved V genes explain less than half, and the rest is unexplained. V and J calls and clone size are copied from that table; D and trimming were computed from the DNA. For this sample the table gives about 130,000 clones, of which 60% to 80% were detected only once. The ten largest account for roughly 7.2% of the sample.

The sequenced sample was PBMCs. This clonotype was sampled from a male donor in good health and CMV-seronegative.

The nucleotide sequence is TGCGCCAGCAGCTTGGAAAAGACTCCCGCAGCAACAGATACGCAGTATTTT. Translated, this is CASSLEKTPAATDTQYF. Recombination connected TRBV5-1 to TRBJ2-3; no D gene is confidently identified. The germline V gene specifies SGHRS as CDR1 and YFSETQ as CDR2. The CDR3 goes from the cysteine to the phenylalanine over 17 residues. The DNA shown is the 51-base CDR3, in frame from base 1. The trim is 0 bases for V and 3 bases for J, with a gap of 17 bases between the germline ends.